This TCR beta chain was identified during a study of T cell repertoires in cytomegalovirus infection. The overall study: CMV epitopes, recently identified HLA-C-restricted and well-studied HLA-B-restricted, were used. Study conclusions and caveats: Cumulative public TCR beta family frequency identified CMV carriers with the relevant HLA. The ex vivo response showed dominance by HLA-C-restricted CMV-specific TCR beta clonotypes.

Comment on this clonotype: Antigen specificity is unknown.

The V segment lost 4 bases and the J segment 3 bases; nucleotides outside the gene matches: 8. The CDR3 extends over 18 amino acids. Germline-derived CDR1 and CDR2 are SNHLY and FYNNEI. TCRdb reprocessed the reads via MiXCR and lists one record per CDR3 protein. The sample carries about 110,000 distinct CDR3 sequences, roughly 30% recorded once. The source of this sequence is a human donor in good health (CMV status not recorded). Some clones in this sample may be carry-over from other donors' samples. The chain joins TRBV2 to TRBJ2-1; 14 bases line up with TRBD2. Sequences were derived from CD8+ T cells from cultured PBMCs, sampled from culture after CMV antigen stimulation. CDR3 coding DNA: TGTGCCAGCAGTGCAGGGACTAGCGGGGGCCATCACTACAATGAGCAGTTCTTC. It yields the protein CASSAGTSGGHHYNEQFF.